This T cell receptor (beta chain) was captured in a study of cytomegalovirus exposure and HLA in healthy donors (dated by TCRdb to 2016 to 2017). About the investigation overall: According to a later analysis, one platform produced both the 100 to 150 validation repertoires and the approximately 660 repertoires of the first cohort. The study aimed to test whether cataloging public T cell receptors could reveal signatures of past pathogen exposure. A separate validation cohort of about 110 different subjects was used in addition to the roughly 670-subject first cohort. The study combined high-throughput TCR immunosequencing, statistical association of individual TCRs with disease status, and machine learning to predict cytomegalovirus infection status. Study-wide findings and limitations: Across donors, most TCR sequences were observed very rarely, whereas some public TCRs were present in many individuals. A few of the identified cytomegalovirus-associated TCR beta chains were confirmed in vitro to be specific for cytomegalovirus antigens. A later analysis had no HLA typing for the validation cohort, so co-occurrence there was scored across all 130 or so repertoires. A later analysis found that TCRs clustered in the first cohort also tended to co-occur in the roughly 120 validation repertoires, with 94% of cluster scores above 0. It was suggested by the authors that the approach could potentially be generalized to other disease states and immunological phenotypes. The classifier was reported to diagnose cytomegalovirus status with high specificity and sensitivity in both the original cohort and the validation cohort. In the study, 150 to 200 TCR beta chains were listed as associated with cytomegalovirus.

As to this clone: No antigen is known for it. No base qualities exist here, and no much larger clone lies one base off it.

Libraries were prepared through the immunoSEQ multiplex PCR assay. The source study handled its data this way. To diagnose cytomegalovirus status from the catalog of TCR beta chain sequences, a statistical classification framework was built. TCRdb holds this immuneACCESS table with in-frame rearrangements only. Some clones are missing; in checked studies, unresolved V genes explain under half, and the rest has no known cause. The DNA gave D and trimming, while V, J and clone size come from that table. In this sample the table shows about 120,000 clones, roughly 90% of which occur a single time. Around 6% of the sample rests with the top ten. The donors belonged to the validation cohort of approximately 130 subjects, which was separate from the roughly 700-subject first cohort. The clonotype was recovered from a young woman in good health and CMV-seropositive. Sequenced sample: PBMCs.

CDR3 sequence: CATLEYEQYF. The nucleotide sequence reads TGTGCCACCCTGGAGTACGAGCAGTACTTC. The chain links TRBV6-1 with TRBJ2-7, with the D gene not confidently named. V loses 10 bases of germline sequence and J loses 4 bases, and the interval between the two ends is 8 bases. The germline V gene specifies MNHNS as CDR1 and SASEGT as CDR2. The CDR3, from cysteine to phenylalanine, totals 10 residues. CDR3 DNA is the only sequence kept; it has 30 bases, read in frame from the first base.